This TCR beta chain came from a study of blood T cells in healthy people across ages. General study findings and limits: Observed TCR beta diversity per million T cells went down as age went up. This fall followed a roughly linear course with age.

The trim removed 3 bases at V and 8 bases at J, leaving 4 bases unmatched. The CDR3 sequence is 13 residues long. The germline V gene has CDR1 SQVTM and CDR2 ANQGSEA. On this clonotype itself: Its antigen is as yet unknown.

A sample-barcoded 5' primer and a J-beta primer mix were used in a second PCR of about 7 to 12 cycles. MiXCR was run by TCRdb on the 5' RACE reads, yielding one entry per CDR3 protein. Of 1.5 million or so distinct CDR3 sequences listed, 40% to 45% are singletons. The rearrangement links TRBV29-1 to TRBJ2-2, with 9 bases identical to TRBD1. The sequenced sample was blood. This sequence was found in a woman aged 18-29 years in good health. In DNA, the CDR3 is TGCAGCGTTGATTGGACAGGGGTAGGGGAGCTGTTTTTT. This gives the protein CSVDWTGVGELFF.